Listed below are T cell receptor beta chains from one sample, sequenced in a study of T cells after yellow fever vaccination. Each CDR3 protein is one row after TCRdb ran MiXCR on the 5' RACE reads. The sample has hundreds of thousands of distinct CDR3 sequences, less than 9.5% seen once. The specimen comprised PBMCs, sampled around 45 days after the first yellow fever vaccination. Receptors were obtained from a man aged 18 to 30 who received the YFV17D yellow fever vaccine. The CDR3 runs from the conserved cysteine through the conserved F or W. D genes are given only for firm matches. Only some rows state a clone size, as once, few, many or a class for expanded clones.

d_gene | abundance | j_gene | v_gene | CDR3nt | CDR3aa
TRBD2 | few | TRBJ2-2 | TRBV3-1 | TGTGCCAGCAGCCAAGACCCCCTGCGGGGGACGGGCACCGGGGAGCTGTTTTTT | CASSQDPLRGTGTGELFF
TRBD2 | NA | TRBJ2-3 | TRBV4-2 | TGTGCCAGCAGCCAAGCCCGGACTAGCGGGGGGCGCACAGATACGCAGTATTTT | CASSQARTSGGRTDTQYF
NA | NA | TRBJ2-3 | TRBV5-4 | TGTGCCAGCATACCGGCGGGGAACGCCTACACAGATACGCAGTATTTT | CASIPAGNAYTDTQYF
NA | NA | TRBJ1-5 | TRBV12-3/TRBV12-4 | TGTGCCAGCAGTTTACACAGGGTTGGTAGGCAGCCCCAGCATTTT | CASSLHRVGRQPQHF
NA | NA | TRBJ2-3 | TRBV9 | TGTGCCAGCAGCGTAGTTCCCACAGATACGCAGTATTTT | CASSVVPTDTQYF
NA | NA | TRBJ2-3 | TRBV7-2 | TGTGCCAGCAGCTTATACCCCTCACTCCACAGGGATACGCAGTATTTT | CASSLYPSLHRDTQYF
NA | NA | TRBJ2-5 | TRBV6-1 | TGTGCCAGCAGTCCACACGAGCGCGCCGGGGAGACCCAGTACTTC | CASSPHERAGETQYF
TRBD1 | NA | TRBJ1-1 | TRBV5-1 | TGCGCCAGCAGCTTGGTAGGGGGCGAAACTGAAGCTTTCTTT | CASSLVGGETEAFF
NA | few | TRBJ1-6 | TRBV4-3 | TGCGCCAGCAGCCAAGAGGGTCGGAGAGGGCTAATTAGGTCACCCCTCCACTTT | CASSQEGRRGLIRSPLHF
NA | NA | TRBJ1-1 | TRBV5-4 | TGTGCCAGCAGCGAGCAGCCTTCGGAAGCTTTCTTT | CASSEQPSEAFF
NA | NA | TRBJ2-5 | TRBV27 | TGTGCCAGCAGTTCCCAAGGACTCCAAGAGACCCAGTACTTC | CASSSQGLQETQYF
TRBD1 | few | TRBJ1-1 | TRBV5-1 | TGCGCCAGCAGCTACGGACAGGGGAGGAACACTGAAGCTTTCTTT | CASSYGQGRNTEAFF
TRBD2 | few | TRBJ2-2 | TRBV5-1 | TGCGCCAGCAGCACTAGCGATTCCGCGAACACCGGGGAGCTGTTTTTT | CASSTSDSANTGELFF
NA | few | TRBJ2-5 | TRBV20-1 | TGCAGTGCTAGCTCTAGGGGGGGGGCGTTCGAGACCCAGTACTTC | CSASSRGGAFETQYF
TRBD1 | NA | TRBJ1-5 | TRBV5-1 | TGCGCCAGCAGCTCCGGGACAGACAATCAGCCCCAGCATTTT | CASSSGTDNQPQHF
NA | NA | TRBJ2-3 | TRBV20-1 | TGCAGTGCTAGAGATCCAATAGGGGGGGTGAGGGATACGCAGTATTTT | CSARDPIGGVRDTQYF
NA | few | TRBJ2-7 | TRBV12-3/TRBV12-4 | TGTGCCAGCAGCCCTGACCCTCCAAAGCCGTACGAGCAGTACTTC | CASSPDPPKPYEQYF
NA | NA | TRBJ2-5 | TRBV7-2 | TGTGCCAGCAAGTGGGGGGCGGAAGTTGAGACCCAGTACTTC | CASKWGAEVETQYF
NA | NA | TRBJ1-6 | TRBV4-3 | TGCGCCAGCAGCCAAAGAGCGGGGGCGGCTTATTCACCCCTCCACTTT | CASSQRAGAAYSPLHF
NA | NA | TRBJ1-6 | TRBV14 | TGTGCCAGCAGCGTCATGGGGGGCTCACCCCTCCACTTT | CASSVMGGSPLHF
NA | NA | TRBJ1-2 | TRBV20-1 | TGCAGTGCTAGCGCGAGGGTAGTTAATGGCTACACCTTC | CSASARVVNGYTF
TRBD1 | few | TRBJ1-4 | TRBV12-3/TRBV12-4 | TGTGCCAGCAAACGATGGGACAGGGGAATCGAGGCTAATGAAAAACTGTTTTTT | CASKRWDRGIEANEKLFF
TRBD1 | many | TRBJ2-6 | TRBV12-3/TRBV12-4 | TGTGCCAGCAGTCACAGGGGTTCTGGGGCCAACGTCCTGACTTTC | CASSHRGSGANVLTF
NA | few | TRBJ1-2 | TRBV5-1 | TGCGCCAGCAGCTTGGGGCCAGCACGGCACTATGGCTACACCTTC | CASSLGPARHYGYTF
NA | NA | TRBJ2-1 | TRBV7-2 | TGTGCCAGCAGCCCCGGGTTGCCGGGGAACAATGAGCAGTTCTTC | CASSPGLPGNNEQFF
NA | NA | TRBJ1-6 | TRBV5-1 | TGCGCCAGCAGCTTGGGGCAGGGAGGCTATAATTCACCCCTCCACTTT | CASSLGQGGYNSPLHF
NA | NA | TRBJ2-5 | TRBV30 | TGTGCCTGGACTCGTGGCATCGGCCAAGAGACCCAGTACTTC | CAWTRGIGQETQYF
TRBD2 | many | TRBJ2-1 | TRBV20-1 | TGCAGTGCTAAGCGGGGGGGCAATGAGCAGTTCTTC | CSAKRGGNEQFF
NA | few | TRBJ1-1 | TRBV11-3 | TGTGCCAGCAGCCTGACCCCCTGGGCTGAAGCTTTCTTT | CASSLTPWAEAFF
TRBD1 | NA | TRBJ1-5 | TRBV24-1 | TGTGCCACCAGTGGTCGACAGGGGGCAGGGGGGGGGCCCCAGCATTTT | CATSGRQGAGGGPQHF
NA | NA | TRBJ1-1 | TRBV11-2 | TGTGCCAGCAGCCTAGCTGGGCGCTCGGCTTTCTTT | CASSLAGRSAFF